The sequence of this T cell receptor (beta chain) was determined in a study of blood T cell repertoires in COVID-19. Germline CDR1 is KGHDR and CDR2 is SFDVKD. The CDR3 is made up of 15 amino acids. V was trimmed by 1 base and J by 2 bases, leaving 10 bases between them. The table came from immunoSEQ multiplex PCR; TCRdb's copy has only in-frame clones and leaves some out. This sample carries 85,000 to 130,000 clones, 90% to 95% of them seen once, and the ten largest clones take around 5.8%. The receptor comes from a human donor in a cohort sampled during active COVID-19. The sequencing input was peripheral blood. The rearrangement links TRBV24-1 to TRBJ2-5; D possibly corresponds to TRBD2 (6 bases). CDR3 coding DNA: TGTGCCACCAGTGATTTAGGGACTTCGCAAGAGACCCAGTACTTC. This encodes CATSDLGTSQETQYF.